Sequencing of this TCR beta chain was carried out in a study of identifying expanded T cells in peripheral blood. Points from the study as a whole: Two-week clone count variance significantly increased as total template count grew. Differentially abundant clones: 0.95 to 1.5 between replicates, about 15 at around 2 weeks, 18 to 20 at four.

Profiled with immunoSEQ multiplex PCR; TCRdb holds only in-frame clones, not every one. The sample gives under 150,000 clones, 65% to 90% of which show up once; around 8.2% is in the top ten. With regard to this clone: What it recognizes is unknown.

No infections or other immune events were documented during collection. Trimming shortened V by 1 base and J by 5 bases, and 12 bases separated the two germline ends. The germline CDR1 and CDR2 sequences are LGHNA and YSLEER. The CDR3 loop spans 15 amino acids. The receptor was derived from a person aged 18 to 75 in good health. Sequenced sample: blood. This chain uses TRBV4-3 with TRBJ1-5; possible D gene TRBD1, 6 bases. The CDR3 reads CASSQGTERYQPQHF. For the CDR3, the DNA is TGCGCCAGCAGCCAAGGGACAGAAAGGTATCAGCCCCAGCATTTT.